This passage covers 4 T cell receptor beta chains from one sample sequenced in a study of CD8+CD57+ T cells in acquired aplastic anemia. The template used for profiling TCR beta VDJ and CDR3 was genomic DNA. TCRdb recomputed calls from the reads with MiXCR, one row per CDR3 protein. There are a few hundred thousand distinct CDR3 sequences in the sample; 60% to 80% occur only once, and 3% to 5% lies in the top ten. Material for sequencing was sorted CD4+, CD8+, or CD8+CD57+ T cells (not recorded which) from PBMCs. These receptors came from a human donor in good health, serving as a control.

In this sample, this clonotype turned up many times. The chain couples TRBV7-2 to TRBJ1-1; the D gene is possibly TRBD1 (5 bases). Per germline, CDR1 SGHTA and CDR2 FQGNSA. The CDR3 extends over 12 amino acids. V lost 4 bases and J lost 7, with 10 bases in between. CDR3 nucleotides: TGTGCCAGCAGCTCAGGGTGGGATGAAGCTTTCTTT. Translating gives CASSSGWDEAFF. The variable domain in full, completed from reference TRBV7-2 and TRBJ1-1, reads GAGVSQSPSNKVTEKGKDVELRCDPISGHTALYWYRQSLGQGLEFLIYFQGNSAPDKSGLPSDRFSAERTGGSVSTLTIQRTQQEDSAVYLCASSSGWDEAFFGQGTRLTVV.

This clonotype was seen ten or more times. The chain links TRBV6-1 to TRBJ1-1; D is uncertain. The V end was cut by 2 bases, the J end by 1 base, with 5 bases between. Germline loops: CDR1 MNHNS, CDR2 SASEGT. This CDR3 has 13 residues. For the CDR3, the DNA is TGTGCCAGCAGTGAACCGGCGAACACTGAAGCTTTCTTT. Translating it yields CASSEPANTEAFF.

This chain uses TRBV29-1 with TRBJ2-3; maybe TRBD1 (6 bases). Trimming took 6 bases from V and 5 from J, leaving 9 bases between them. CDR1 SQVTM and CDR2 ANQGSEA come from the germline V gene. This CDR3 contains 11 residues. CDR3 in DNA: TGCAGCGTGGTACAGGGAGATACGCAGTATTTT. As protein: CSVVQGDTQYF.

The chain recombines TRBV11-1 with TRBJ2-1; the D call may be TRBD1 or TRBD2 (6 bases each). The CDR3 is made up of 13 amino acids. Germline V CDR1 and CDR2: SGHAT, FQDESV (reference sequence). V was trimmed by 5 bases and J by 12 bases, leaving 17 bases between them. The DNA for the CDR3 is TGTGCCAGCAGCATAGTGGGGGGCCTCGGGCAGTTCTTC. It yields the protein CASSIVGGLGQFF.